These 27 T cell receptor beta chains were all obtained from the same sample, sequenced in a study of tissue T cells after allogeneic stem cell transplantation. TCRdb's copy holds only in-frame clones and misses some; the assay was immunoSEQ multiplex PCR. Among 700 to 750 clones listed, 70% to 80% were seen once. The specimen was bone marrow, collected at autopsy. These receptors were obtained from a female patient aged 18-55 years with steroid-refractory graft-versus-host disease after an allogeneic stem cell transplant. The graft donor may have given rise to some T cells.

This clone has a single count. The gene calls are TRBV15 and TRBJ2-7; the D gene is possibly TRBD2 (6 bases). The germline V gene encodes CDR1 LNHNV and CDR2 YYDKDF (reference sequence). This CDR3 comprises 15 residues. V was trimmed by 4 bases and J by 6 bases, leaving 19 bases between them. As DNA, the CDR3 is TGTGCCACCAGCATCGGCCTAGCGCCTCACCGCGAGCAGTACTTC. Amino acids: CATSIGLAPHREQYF.

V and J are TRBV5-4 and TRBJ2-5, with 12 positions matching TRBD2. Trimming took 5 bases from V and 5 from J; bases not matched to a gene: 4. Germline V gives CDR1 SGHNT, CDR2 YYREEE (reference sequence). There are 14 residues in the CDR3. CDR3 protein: CASRPGLAGETQYF. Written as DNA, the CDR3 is TGTGCCAGCAGACCGGGACTAGCGGGCGAGACCCAGTACTTC.

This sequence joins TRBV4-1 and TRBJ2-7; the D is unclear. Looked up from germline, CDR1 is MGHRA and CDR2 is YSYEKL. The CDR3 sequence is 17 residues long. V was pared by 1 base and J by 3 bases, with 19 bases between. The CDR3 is CASSQAPIPRKGYEQYF. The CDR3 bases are TGCGCCAGCAGCCAAGCCCCGATCCCCAGGAAAGGCTACGAGCAGTACTTC.

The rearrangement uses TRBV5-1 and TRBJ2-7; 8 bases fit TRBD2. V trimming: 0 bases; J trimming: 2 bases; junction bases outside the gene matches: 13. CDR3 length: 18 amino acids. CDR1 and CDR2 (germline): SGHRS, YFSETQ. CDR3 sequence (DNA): TGCGCCAGCAGCTTGGGAAGCGGGAGTAGATCCCGGACCTACGAGCAGTACTTC. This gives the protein CASSLGSGSRSRTYEQYF. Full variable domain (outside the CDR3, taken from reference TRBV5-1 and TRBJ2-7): KAGVTQTPRYLIKTRGQQVTLSCSPISGHRSVSWYQQTPGQGLQFLFEYFSETQRNKGNFPGRFSGRQFSNSRSEMNVSTLELGDSALYLCASSLGSGSRSRTYEQYFGPGTRLTVT.

CDR3 sequence reads: CASSQAQATLAGTREVGELFF. For the CDR3, the DNA is TGCGCCAGCAGCCAAGCACAGGCCACCCTTGCGGGGACTAGGGAAGTAGGGGAGCTGTTTTTT. The rearrangement links TRBV4-1 to TRBJ2-2, with 8 bases lining up with TRBD2. V gave up 1 base and J gave up 8 bases; unmatched junction bases: 24. Germline V gene data show CDR1 as MGHRA and CDR2 as YSYEKL. There are 21 residues in the CDR3.

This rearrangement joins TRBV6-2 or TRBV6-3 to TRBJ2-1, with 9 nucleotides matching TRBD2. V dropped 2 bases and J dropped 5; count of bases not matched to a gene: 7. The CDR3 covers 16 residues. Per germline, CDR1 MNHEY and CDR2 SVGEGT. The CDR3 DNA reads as TGTGCCAGCAGTTACCGTGCGGGAGGGCCAAACAATGAGCAGTTCTTC. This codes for CASSYRAGGPNNEQFF.

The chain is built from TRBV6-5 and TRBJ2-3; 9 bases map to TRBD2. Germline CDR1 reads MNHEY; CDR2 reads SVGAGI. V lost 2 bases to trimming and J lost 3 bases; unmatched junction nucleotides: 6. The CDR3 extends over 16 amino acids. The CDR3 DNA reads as TGTGCCAGCAGTTACACGGAGGCGGGGGGGACAGATACGCAGTATTTT. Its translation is CASSYTEAGGTDTQYF.

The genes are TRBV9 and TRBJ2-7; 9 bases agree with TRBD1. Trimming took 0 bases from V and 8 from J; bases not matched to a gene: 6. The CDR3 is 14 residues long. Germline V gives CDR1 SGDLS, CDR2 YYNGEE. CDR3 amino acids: CASSVGGTGYQQYF. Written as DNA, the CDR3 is TGTGCCAGCAGCGTAGGAGGGACAGGGTATCAGCAGTACTTC.

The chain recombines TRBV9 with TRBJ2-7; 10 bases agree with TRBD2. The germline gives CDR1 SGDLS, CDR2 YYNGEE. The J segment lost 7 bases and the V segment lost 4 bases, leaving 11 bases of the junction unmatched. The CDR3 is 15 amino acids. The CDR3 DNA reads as TGTGCCAGCAGCTTAGACAGCGGGAGGGCCAGGGAGCAGTACTTC. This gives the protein CASSLDSGRAREQYF.

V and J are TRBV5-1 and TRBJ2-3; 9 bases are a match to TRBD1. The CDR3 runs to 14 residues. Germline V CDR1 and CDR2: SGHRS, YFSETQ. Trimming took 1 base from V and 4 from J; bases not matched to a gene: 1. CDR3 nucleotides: TGCGCCAGCAGCTTGACAGGGGGCGCAGATACGCAGTATTTT. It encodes CASSLTGGADTQYF. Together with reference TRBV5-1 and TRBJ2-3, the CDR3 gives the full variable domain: KAGVTQTPRYLIKTRGQQVTLSCSPISGHRSVSWYQQTPGQGLQFLFEYFSETQRNKGNFPGRFSGRQFSNSRSEMNVSTLELGDSALYLCASSLTGGADTQYFGPGTRLTVL.

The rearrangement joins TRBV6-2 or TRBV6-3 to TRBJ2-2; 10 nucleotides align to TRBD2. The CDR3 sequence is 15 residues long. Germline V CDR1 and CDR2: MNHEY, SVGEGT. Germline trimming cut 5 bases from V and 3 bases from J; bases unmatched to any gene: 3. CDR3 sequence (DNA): TGTGCCAGCAGTCGAGCGGGAGGGGACACCGGGGAGCTGTTTTTT. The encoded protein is CASSRAGGDTGELFF.

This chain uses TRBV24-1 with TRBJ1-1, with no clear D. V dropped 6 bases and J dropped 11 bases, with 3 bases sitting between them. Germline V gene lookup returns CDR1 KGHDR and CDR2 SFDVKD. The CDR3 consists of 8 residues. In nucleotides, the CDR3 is TGTGCCACCAGTCTCGCTTTCTTT. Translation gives CATSLAFF.

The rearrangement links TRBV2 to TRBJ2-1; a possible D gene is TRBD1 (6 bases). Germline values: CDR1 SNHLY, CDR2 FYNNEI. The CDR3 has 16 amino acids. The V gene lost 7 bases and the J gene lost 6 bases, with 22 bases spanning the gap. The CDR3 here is CASKGHRTGTINEQFF. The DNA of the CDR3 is TGTGCCAGCAAGGGACACCGGACGGGAACAATCAATGAGCAGTTCTTC. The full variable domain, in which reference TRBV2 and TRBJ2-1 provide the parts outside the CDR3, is EPEVTQTPSHQVTQMGQEVILRCVPISNHLYFYWYRQILGQKVEFLVSFYNNEISEKSEIFDDQFSVERPDGSNFTLKIRSTKLEDSAMYFCASKGHRTGTINEQFFGPGTRLTVL.

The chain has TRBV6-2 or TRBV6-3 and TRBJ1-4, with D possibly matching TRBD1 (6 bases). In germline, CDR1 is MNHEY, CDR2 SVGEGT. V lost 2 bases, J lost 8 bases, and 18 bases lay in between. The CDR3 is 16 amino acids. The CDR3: CASSYGEGGSGEKLFF. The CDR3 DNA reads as TGTGCCAGCAGTTACGGGGAGGGGGGGAGCGGCGAAAAACTGTTTTTT.

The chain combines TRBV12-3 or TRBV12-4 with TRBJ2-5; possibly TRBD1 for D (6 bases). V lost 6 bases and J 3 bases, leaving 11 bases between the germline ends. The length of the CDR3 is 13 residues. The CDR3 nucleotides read TGTGCCAGCAGCTCGGACAGTAAAGAGACCCAGTACTTC. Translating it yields CASSSDSKETQYF.

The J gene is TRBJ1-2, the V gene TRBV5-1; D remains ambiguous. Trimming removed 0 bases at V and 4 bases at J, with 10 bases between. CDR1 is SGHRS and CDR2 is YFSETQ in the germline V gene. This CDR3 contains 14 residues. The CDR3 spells CASSLARGGYGYTF. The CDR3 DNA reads TGCGCCAGCAGCTTGGCCCGGGGTGGCTATGGCTACACCTTC.

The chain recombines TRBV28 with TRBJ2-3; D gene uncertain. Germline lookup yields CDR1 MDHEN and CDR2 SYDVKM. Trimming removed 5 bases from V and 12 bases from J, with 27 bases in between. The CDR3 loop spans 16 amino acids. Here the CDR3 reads CASSPSRRTLFTPQYF. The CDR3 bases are TGTGCCAGCAGTCCATCTCGGAGAACGCTCTTCACTCCACAGTATTTT. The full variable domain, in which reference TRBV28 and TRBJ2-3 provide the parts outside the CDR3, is DVKVTQSSRYLVKRTGEKVFLECVQDMDHENMFWYRQDPGLGLRLIYFSYDVKMKEKGDIPEGYSVSREKKERFSLILESASTNQTSMYLCASSPSRRTLFTPQYFGPGTRLTVL.

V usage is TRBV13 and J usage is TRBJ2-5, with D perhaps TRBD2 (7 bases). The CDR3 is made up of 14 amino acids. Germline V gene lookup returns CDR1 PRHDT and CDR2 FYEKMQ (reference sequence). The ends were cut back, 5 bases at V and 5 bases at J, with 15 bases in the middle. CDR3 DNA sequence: TGTGCCAGCAGCCCTACGGGGGGCGGTGAGACCCAGTACTTC. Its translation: CASSPTGGGETQYF. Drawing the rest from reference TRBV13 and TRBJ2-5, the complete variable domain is AAGVIQSPRHLIKEKRETATLKCYPIPRHDTVYWYQQGPGQDPQFLISFYEKMQSDKGSIPDRFSAQQFSDYHSELNMSSLELGDSALYFCASSPTGGGETQYFGPGTRLLVL.

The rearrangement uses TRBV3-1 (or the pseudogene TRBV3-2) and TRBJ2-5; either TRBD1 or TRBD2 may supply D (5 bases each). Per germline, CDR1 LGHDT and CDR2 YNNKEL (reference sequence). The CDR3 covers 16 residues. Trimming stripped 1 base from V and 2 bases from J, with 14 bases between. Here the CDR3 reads CASSQGARGNQETQYF. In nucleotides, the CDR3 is TGTGCCAGCAGCCAAGGGGCTCGGGGCAATCAAGAGACCCAGTACTTC.

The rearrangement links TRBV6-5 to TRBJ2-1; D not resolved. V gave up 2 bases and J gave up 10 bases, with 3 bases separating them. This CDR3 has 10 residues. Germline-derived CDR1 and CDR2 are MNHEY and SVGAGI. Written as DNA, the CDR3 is TGTGCCAGCAGTTACCCCGAGCAGTTCTTC. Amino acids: CASSYPEQFF.

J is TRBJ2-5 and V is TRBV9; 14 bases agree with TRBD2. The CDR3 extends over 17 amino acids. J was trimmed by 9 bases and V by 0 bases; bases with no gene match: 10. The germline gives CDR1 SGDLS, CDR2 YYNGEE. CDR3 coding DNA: TGTGCCAGCAGCGTAGGACTAGCGGGAGGGAGATCCGGGTCCCAGTACTTC. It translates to CASSVGLAGGRSGSQYF.

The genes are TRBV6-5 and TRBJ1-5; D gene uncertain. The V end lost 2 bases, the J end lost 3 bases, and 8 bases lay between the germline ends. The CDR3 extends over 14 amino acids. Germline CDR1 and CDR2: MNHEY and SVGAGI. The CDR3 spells CASSYTSINQPQHF. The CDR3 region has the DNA TGTGCCAGCAGTTACACTTCGATCAATCAGCCCCAGCATTTT.

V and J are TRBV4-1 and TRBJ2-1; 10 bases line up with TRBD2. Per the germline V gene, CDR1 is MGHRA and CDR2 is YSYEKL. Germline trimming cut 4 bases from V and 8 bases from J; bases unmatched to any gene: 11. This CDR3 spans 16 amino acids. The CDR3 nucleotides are TGCGCCAGCAGCCTGGCTAGCGGGAGAGTCGCGGATGAGCAGTTCTTC. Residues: CASSLASGRVADEQFF.

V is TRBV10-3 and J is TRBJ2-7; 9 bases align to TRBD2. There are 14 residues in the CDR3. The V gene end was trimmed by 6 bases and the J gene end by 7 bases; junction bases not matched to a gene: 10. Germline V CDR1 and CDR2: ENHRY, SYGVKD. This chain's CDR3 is CAIRQLAGTREQYF. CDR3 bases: TGTGCCATCAGACAACTAGCGGGCACGAGGGAGCAGTACTTC.

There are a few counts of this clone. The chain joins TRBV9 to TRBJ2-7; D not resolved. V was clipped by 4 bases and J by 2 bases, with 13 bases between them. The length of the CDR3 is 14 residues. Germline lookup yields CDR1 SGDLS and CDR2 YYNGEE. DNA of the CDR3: TGTGCCAGCAGCAACGACGACGGAGCCTACGAGCAGTACTTC. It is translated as CASSNDDGAYEQYF.

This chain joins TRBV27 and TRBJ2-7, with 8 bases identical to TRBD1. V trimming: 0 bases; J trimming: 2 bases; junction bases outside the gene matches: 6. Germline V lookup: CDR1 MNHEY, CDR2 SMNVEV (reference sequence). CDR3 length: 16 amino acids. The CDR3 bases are TGTGCCAGCAGTTTATCTCGGACAGGGTGGCCCTACGAGCAGTACTTC. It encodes CASSLSRTGWPYEQYF.

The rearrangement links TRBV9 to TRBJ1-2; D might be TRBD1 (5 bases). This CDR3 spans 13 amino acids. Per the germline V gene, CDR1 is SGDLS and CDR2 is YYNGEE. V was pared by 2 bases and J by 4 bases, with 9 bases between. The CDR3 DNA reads TGTGCCAGCAGCGTGGGGGAGAGCTATGGCTACACCTTC. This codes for CASSVGESYGYTF.